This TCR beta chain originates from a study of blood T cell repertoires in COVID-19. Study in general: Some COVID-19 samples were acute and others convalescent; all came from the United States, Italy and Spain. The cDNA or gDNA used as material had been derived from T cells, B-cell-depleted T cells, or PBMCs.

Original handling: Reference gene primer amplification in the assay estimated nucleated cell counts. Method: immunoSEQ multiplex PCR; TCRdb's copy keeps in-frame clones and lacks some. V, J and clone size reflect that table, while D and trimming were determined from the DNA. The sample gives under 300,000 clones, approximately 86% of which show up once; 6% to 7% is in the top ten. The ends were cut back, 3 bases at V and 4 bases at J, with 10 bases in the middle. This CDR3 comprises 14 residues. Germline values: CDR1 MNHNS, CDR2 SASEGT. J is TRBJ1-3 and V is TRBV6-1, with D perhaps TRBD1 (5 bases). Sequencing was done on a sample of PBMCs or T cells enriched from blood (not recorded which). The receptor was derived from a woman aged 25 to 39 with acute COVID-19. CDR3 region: CASSEGRGGNTIYF. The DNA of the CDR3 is TGTGCCAGCAGTGAGGGGAGGGGAGGAAACACCATATATTTT.